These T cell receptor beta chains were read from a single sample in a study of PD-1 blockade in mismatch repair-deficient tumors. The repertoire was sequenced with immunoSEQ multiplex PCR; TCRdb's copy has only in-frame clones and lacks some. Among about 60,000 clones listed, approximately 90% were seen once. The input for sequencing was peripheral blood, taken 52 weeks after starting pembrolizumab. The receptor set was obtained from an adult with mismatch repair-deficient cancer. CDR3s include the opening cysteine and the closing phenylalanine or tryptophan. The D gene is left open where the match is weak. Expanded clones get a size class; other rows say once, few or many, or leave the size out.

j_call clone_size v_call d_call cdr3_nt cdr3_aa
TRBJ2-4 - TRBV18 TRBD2 TGTGCCAGCTCACTGGGCGGGAGCGGGAGCATTCAGTACTTC CASSLGGSGSIQYF
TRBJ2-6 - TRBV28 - TGTGCCAGCAGTTTTGGGGCCCCGGGGGCCAACGTCCTGACTTTC CASSFGAPGANVLTF
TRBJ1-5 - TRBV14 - TGTGCCAGCAGCCAAGTAAAGAGTTCCAATCAGCCCCAGCATTTT CASSQVKSSNQPQHF
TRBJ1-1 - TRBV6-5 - TGTGCCAGCAGTACCATTATCCAGGGATCTGAAGCTTTCTTT CASSTIIQGSEAFF
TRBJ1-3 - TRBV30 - TGTGCCTGGGGTATTCATGGTGGAAACACCATATATTTT CAWGIHGGNTIYF
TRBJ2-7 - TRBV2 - TGTGCCAGCAGCTACAGCTACGAGCAGTACTTC CASSYSYEQYF
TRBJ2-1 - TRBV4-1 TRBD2 TGCGCCAGCAGCCAAGATGTAGCGGGATACAATGAGCAGTTCTTC CASSQDVAGYNEQFF
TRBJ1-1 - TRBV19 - TGTGCCAGTAGTATGATATTGGTCGGTACTGAAGCTTTCTTT CASSMILVGTEAFF
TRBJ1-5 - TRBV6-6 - TGTGCCAGCAGAGGACTAATCAATCAGCCCCAGCATTTT CASRGLINQPQHF
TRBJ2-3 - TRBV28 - TGTGCCAGTGGACAAAGGTCAGGGGCAGATACGCAGTATTTT CASGQRSGADTQYF
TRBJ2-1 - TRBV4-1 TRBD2 TGCGCCAGCAGCCAAGATAGCGTTGGGCTAGCGGGAGTTAATGAGCAGTTCTTC CASSQDSVGLAGVNEQFF
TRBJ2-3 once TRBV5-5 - TGTGCCAGCAGCTTGGCCGGGTCCCGAGATACGCAGTATTTT CASSLAGSRDTQYF